Listed here are 12 T cell receptor beta chains from one sample, sequenced in a study of CD8 T cells in ankylosing spondylitis. MiXCR, run by TCRdb on the 5' RACE reads, gives a single entry per CDR3 protein. The sample lists 150,000 to 200,000 distinct CDR3 sequences; over 10% were seen once. Specimen: blood, either unsorted or a sorted T cell fraction (not recorded which). The receptors derive from a female donor with ankylosing spondylitis or in good health (not recorded which).

This clonotype was seen repeatedly, ten times or more. In DNA, the CDR3 is TGTGCCAGCAGCTTAGGACTAGCGACGAACACCGGGGAGCTGTTTTTT. It translates to CASSLGLATNTGELFF. The gene calls are TRBV11-3 and TRBJ2-2; 8 bases align to TRBD2. Germline-derived CDR1 and CDR2 are SGHNT and YENEEA. The CDR3 runs to 16 residues. V lost 1 base to trimming and J lost 0 bases; unmatched junction nucleotides: 1. Full variable domain (missing parts from reference TRBV11-3 and TRBJ2-2): EAGVVQSPRYKIIEKKQPVAFWCNPISGHNTLYWYLQNLGQGPELLIRYENEEAVDDSQLPKDRFSAERLKGVDSTLKIQPAELGDSAVYLCASSLGLATNTGELFFGEGSRLTVL.

The sample holds many counts of this clonotype. This chain uses TRBV12-3 or TRBV12-4 with TRBJ2-7, with D tentatively TRBD2 (6 bases). V lost 7 bases to trimming and J lost 0 bases, with 10 bases between them. The CDR3 length is 13 residues. The CDR3 is CASTKTSSYEQYF. The CDR3 bases are TGTGCCAGCACTAAGACTAGCTCCTACGAGCAGTACTTC.

This clonotype was counted ten times or more. This chain links TRBV5-1 with TRBJ2-5; 7 positions agree with TRBD1. V dropped 4 bases and J dropped 2; count of bases not matched to a gene: 5. The CDR3 has 14 residues. The germline V gene has CDR1 SGHRS and CDR2 YFSETQ. CDR3 loop: CASSMGTAQETQYF. In DNA form, the CDR3 reads TGCGCCAGCAGCATGGGGACAGCTCAAGAGACCCAGTACTTC.

This clonotype turned up a few times. This chain's CDR3 is CASRDDNLYEQYF. The DNA of the CDR3 is TGTGCCAGCAGGGACGATAATCTCTACGAGCAGTACTTC. V gene TRBV6-2 or TRBV6-3 combines with J gene TRBJ2-7; no definite D call. Germline V lookup: CDR1 MNHEY, CDR2 SVGEGT. The CDR3 contains 13 residues. V was trimmed by 6 bases and J by 3 bases, leaving 12 bases between them.

The rearrangement links TRBV10-3 to TRBJ2-2, with TRBD1 identical over 8 bases. There are 16 residues in the CDR3. J lost 3 bases, V lost 6 bases, and 9 bases had no gene match. Germline V gene lookup returns CDR1 ENHRY and CDR2 SYGVKD. The CDR3 region has the DNA TGTGCCATCAGATCTCTGACAGGGGTGGACACCGGGGAGCTGTTTTTT. Its protein product is CAIRSLTGVDTGELFF.

The V call is TRBV7-3, the J call TRBJ2-7; D is undetermined. The CDR3 consists of 15 residues. The germline V and J ends were trimmed by 3 bases and 5 bases, with 17 bases remaining between them. Germline-derived CDR1 and CDR2 are SGHTA and FQGTGA. The CDR3 bases are TGTGCCAGCAGCTTTTCGCCCTCCCGTTACGACGAGCAGTACTTC. Residues: CASSFSPSRYDEQYF.

This clonotype was observed many times. The chain has TRBV20-1 and TRBJ2-1; 7 bases agree with TRBD2. Losses at the gene ends were 3 bases for V and 1 base for J; bases not matched to a gene: 12. Germline CDR1 is DFQATT and CDR2 is SNEGSKA (reference sequence). CDR3 size: 17 residues. The CDR3 coding sequence is TGCAGTGCTAGTGGATTTCTAGTAGCGGGTTCCTACAATGAGCAGTTCTTC. It codes for CSASGFLVAGSYNEQFF.

This clonotype showed up many times. The chain couples TRBV29-1 to TRBJ1-1; no clear D gene. The CDR3 spans 13 residues. V lost 6 bases and J lost 2, with 13 bases in between. CDR1 is SQVTM and CDR2 is ANQGSEA in the germline V gene. The CDR3 here is CSVAGTINTEAFF. CDR3 DNA sequence: TGCAGCGTCGCGGGAACAATAAACACTGAAGCTTTCTTT. Based on the CDR3 plus reference TRBV29-1 and TRBJ1-1, the full variable domain is SAVISQKPSRDICQRGTSLTIQCQVDSQVTMMFWYRQQPGQSLTLIATANQGSEATYESGFVIDKFPISRPNLTFSTLTVSNMSPEDSSIYLCSVAGTINTEAFFGQGTRLTVV.

Many counts were recorded for this clonotype. The V and J genes are TRBV29-1 and TRBJ2-6; D call uncertain. The CDR3 is 13 residues long. Per germline, CDR1 SQVTM and CDR2 ANQGSEA. V was trimmed by 5 bases and J by 4 bases, leaving 9 bases between them. The CDR3 spells CSVRLGGANVLTF. DNA of the CDR3: TGCAGCGTTCGTCTAGGCGGGGCCAACGTCCTGACTTTC.

The chain combines TRBV28 with TRBJ2-5, with D perhaps matching TRBD1 (7 bases). V lost 8 bases and J lost 1, with 17 bases in between. The germline V gene encodes CDR1 MDHEN and CDR2 SYDVKM. The CDR3 contains 15 residues. CDR3 in amino acids: CASRRGDRPQETQYF. CDR3 bases: TGTGCCAGCCGTAGGGGGGACAGACCCCAAGAGACCCAGTACTTC.

This clonotype has a handful of counts. The chain combines TRBV27 with TRBJ1-5, with TRBD1 as a possible D gene (5 bases). This CDR3 contains 15 residues. Deletions cut 6 bases from V and 7 bases from J, with 19 bases between. The germline CDR1 and CDR2 sequences are MNHEY and SMNVEV (reference sequence). The CDR3 DNA reads as TGTGCCAGCAGCGTTGGGGCCGAAACGAGGCAGCCCCAGCATTTT. This sequence encodes CASSVGAETRQPQHF.

This clonotype occurred many times. V gene TRBV13 combines with J gene TRBJ1-1; 9 bases line up with TRBD1. Germline values: CDR1 PRHDT, CDR2 FYEKMQ (reference sequence). V lost 1 base and J lost 0; bases outside the gene matches: 9. The CDR3 is 18 amino acids. The CDR3 is CASSLVGTGLWVNTEAFF. CDR3 in DNA: TGTGCCAGCAGCTTAGTAGGGACAGGGCTGTGGGTGAACACTGAAGCTTTCTTT.